The next 21 T cell receptor beta chains were all read from a single sample in a study of blood T cell repertoires in COVID-19. The method was immunoSEQ multiplex PCR; TCRdb's version includes in-frame clones alone and lacks a portion of them. The sample yields under 300,000 clones, roughly 83% seen once. The specimen sequenced was peripheral blood. The receptors stem from a human donor with COVID-19, enrolled during active disease. The donor label of this sample is uncertain.

The V call is TRBV6-5, the J call TRBJ1-3, with D perhaps matching TRBD1 (6 bases). The V end lost 6 bases, the J end lost 5 bases, and 14 bases lay between the germline ends. This CDR3 has 14 amino acids. CDR1 is MNHEY, CDR2 SVGAGI, per germline. DNA for the CDR3: TGTGCCAGCAGAAAAAACAGGGAGCGAAACACCATATATTTT. Residues: CASRKNRERNTIYF.

V and J are TRBV7-9 and TRBJ1-2; D possibly corresponds to TRBD1 (6 bases). This CDR3 has 15 amino acids. Looked up from germline, CDR1 is SEHNR and CDR2 is FQNEAQ (reference sequence). V was trimmed by 0 bases and J by 8 bases, leaving 16 bases between them. Here the CDR3 DNA reads TGTGCCAGCAGCTTAGCGCGAGGGGGAAGTGCAGGCTACACCTTC. Encoded protein: CASSLARGGSAGYTF.

CDR3 in amino acids: CASSTTTSGNTDTQYF. As DNA, the CDR3 is TGTGCCAGCAGCACTACTACTAGCGGAAACACAGATACGCAGTATTTT. The rearrangement uses TRBV9 and TRBJ2-3, with 8 bases aligning to TRBD2. The CDR3 consists of 16 residues. Unmatched junction bases numbered 9, after V lost 4 bases and J lost 2 bases. Germline CDR1 SGDLS, CDR2 YYNGEE.

This clone has just a few counts. This chain connects TRBV18 to TRBJ2-7, with D possibly TRBD1 on 6 matching bases. Germline V CDR1 and CDR2: KGHSH, LQKENI. The V end lost 5 bases, the J end lost 4 bases, and 21 bases lay between the germline ends. The CDR3 is 16 amino acids. The DNA for the CDR3 is TGTGCCAGCTCATCGGAGCAGGGGCGCAATCCGTACGAGCAGTACTTC. Translated, it gives CASSSEQGRNPYEQYF.

The gene calls are TRBV4-3 and TRBJ2-3, with D possibly matching TRBD2 (5 bases). The CDR3 runs to 17 residues. Germline V gene lookup returns CDR1 LGHNA and CDR2 YSLEER. The V end was cut by 0 bases, the J end by 4 bases, with 17 bases between. As DNA, the CDR3 is TGCGCCAGCAGCCAAGATAGGAGGACGCAAGTCCCAGATACGCAGTATTTT. This translates into CASSQDRRTQVPDTQYF.

On this clone: The identical CDR3 is also encoded by other nucleotide sequences in the sample. The chain employs TRBV20-1 and TRBJ1-2, with a tentative D call TRBD1 (6 bases). This CDR3 region has 13 residues. Trimming stripped 3 bases from V and 4 bases from J, with 12 bases between. In germline, CDR1 is DFQATT, CDR2 SNEGSKA (reference sequence). This chain's CDR3 is CSASEGQGYGYTF. Here the CDR3 DNA reads TGCAGTGCTAGTGAGGGACAAGGCTATGGCTACACCTTC.

The CDR3 DNA reads as TGTGCCAGCAGATTCTCTCTAGCGGGAGCCAATGAGCAGTTCTTC. It translates to CASRFSLAGANEQFF. The gene calls are TRBV28 and TRBJ2-1; 10 bases align to TRBD2. The CDR3 is 15 residues long. V gave up 6 bases and J gave up 6 bases; unmatched junction bases: 8. Germline CDR1 and CDR2: MDHEN and SYDVKM. Looking up the rest from reference TRBV28 and TRBJ2-1 gives the full variable domain: DVKVTQSSRYLVKRTGEKVFLECVQDMDHENMFWYRQDPGLGLRLIYFSYDVKMKEKGDIPEGYSVSREKKERFSLILESASTNQTSMYLCASRFSLAGANEQFFGPGTRLTVL.

V is TRBV7-2 and J is TRBJ2-3, with a weak D call TRBD2 (5 bases). The germline V and J ends were trimmed by 0 bases and 3 bases, with 10 bases remaining between them. This CDR3 is 15 amino acids long. Germline CDR1 and CDR2: SGHTA and FQGNSA. CDR3 sequence (DNA): TGTGCCAGCAGCTTAGCGCTTACGGGGACAGATACGCAGTATTTT. Its protein product is CASSLALTGTDTQYF. The whole variable domain, remainder taken from reference TRBV7-2 and TRBJ2-3, is GAGVSQSPSNKVTEKGKDVELRCDPISGHTALYWYRQSLGQGLEFLIYFQGNSAPDKSGLPSDRFSAERTGGSVSTLTIQRTQQEDSAVYLCASSLALTGTDTQYFGPGTRLTVL.

The genes are TRBV30 and TRBJ1-1; 8 bases align to TRBD1. With 3 bases clipped from V and 10 bases from J, the junction kept 13 bases outside the gene matches. Germline V gives CDR1 GTSNPN, CDR2 SVGIG (reference sequence). This CDR3 is built from 14 residues. This CDR3 is CAWRTQGVRWGAFF. CDR3 DNA: TGTGCCTGGAGAACACAGGGGGTCCGATGGGGAGCTTTCTTT. The full variable domain, completed using reference TRBV30 and TRBJ1-1, is SQTIHQWPATLVQPVGSPLSLECTVEGTSNPNLYWYRQAAGRGLQLLFYSVGIGQISSEVPQNLSASRPQDRQFILSSKKLLLSDSGFYLCAWRTQGVRWGAFFGQGTRLTVV.

This clone has only a few counts. The J gene is TRBJ2-1, the V gene TRBV6-5, with TRBD2 as a possible D gene (6 bases). This CDR3 is 16 amino acids long. In germline, CDR1 is MNHEY, CDR2 SVGAGI. Trimming removed 0 bases at V and 7 bases at J, with 16 bases between. The DNA of the CDR3 is TGTGCCAGCAGTTACTCGTTTAGCGGCGTTGGGAATGAGCAGTTCTTC. Its translation: CASSYSFSGVGNEQFF.

This clone was detected once. V usage is TRBV29-1 and J usage is TRBJ2-5, with 8 positions matching TRBD2. CDR1 and CDR2 (germline): SQVTM, ANQGSEA. Trimming took 7 bases from V and 3 from J; bases not matched to a gene: 4. The CDR3 has 12 residues. The CDR3 here is CSAGGGKETQYF. The CDR3 DNA follows: TGCAGCGCCGGGGGGGGTAAAGAGACCCAGTACTTC. Supplemented by reference TRBV29-1 and TRBJ2-5, the full variable domain reads SAVISQKPSRDICQRGTSLTIQCQVDSQVTMMFWYRQQPGQSLTLIATANQGSEATYESGFVIDKFPISRPNLTFSTLTVSNMSPEDSSIYLCSAGGGKETQYFGPGTRLLVL.

The rearrangement joins TRBV30 to TRBJ2-7; D perhaps matches TRBD2 (5 bases). From germline, CDR1 is GTSNPN and CDR2 SVGIG (reference sequence). The CDR3 sequence is 13 residues long. Between the trimmed V and J ends, which lost 2 bases and 5 bases, there was a span of 13 bases. Written as DNA, the CDR3 is TGTGCCTGGAGTCGGGGTTACGAGAACGAGCAGTACTTC. It translates to CAWSRGYENEQYF.

The J gene is TRBJ1-6, the V gene TRBV5-4; TRBD1 agrees at 10 bases. The CDR3 is made up of 15 amino acids. CDR1 and CDR2 (germline): SGHNT, YYREEE (reference sequence). The junction had 3 bases not matched to a gene; V was cut back by 0 bases and J by 9 bases. The CDR3 is CASSLETGGTSPLHF. The CDR3 DNA reads TGTGCCAGCAGCTTGGAGACAGGGGGCACTTCACCCCTCCACTTT.

V is TRBV7-9 and J is TRBJ1-1; possible D gene TRBD1, 5 bases. The CDR3 contains 14 residues. CDR1 SEHNR and CDR2 FQNEAQ come from the germline V gene (reference sequence). Trimming removed 4 bases at V and 2 bases at J, with 11 bases between. CDR3 region: CASSSGTSNTEAFF. CDR3 coding DNA: TGTGCCAGCAGCTCCGGGACTTCAAACACTGAAGCTTTCTTT.

Points on this clone: Within the sample, other DNA sequences also encode this same CDR3. This chain's CDR3 is CSASPRDEQYF. CDR3 in DNA: TGCAGTGCTAGTCCCAGGGACGAGCAGTACTTC. V usage is TRBV20-1 and J usage is TRBJ2-7; a weak D match, TRBD1 (5 bases). The CDR3 has 11 amino acids. CDR1 and CDR2 (germline): DFQATT, SNEGSKA (reference sequence). Trimming cost V 3 bases and J 5 bases, with 8 bases left between them.

J is TRBJ2-3 and V is TRBV28, with D possibly being TRBD2 (6 bases). With 6 bases removed from V and 2 bases from J, the gap between germline ends came to 12 bases. CDR1 MDHEN and CDR2 SYDVKM come from the germline V gene. The CDR3 is 14 amino acids. CDR3 nucleotide sequence: TGTGCCAGCAGGAAGGGACTGCACACAGATACGCAGTATTTT. It codes for CASRKGLHTDTQYF.

This chain connects TRBV4-1 to TRBJ2-5; no firm D call. This CDR3 has 13 residues. In germline, CDR1 is MGHRA, CDR2 YSYEKL. Trimming pared 4 bases from V and 3 bases from J, leaving 9 bases between. The CDR3 spells CASSLGGKETQYF. The CDR3 DNA is TGCGCCAGCAGCCTTGGCGGAAAAGAGACCCAGTACTTC.

The rearrangement links TRBV6-2 or TRBV6-3 to TRBJ2-5; TRBD2 matches 12 bases. The CDR3 is 16 amino acids. Trimming at V came to 5 bases and at J to 5 bases, leaving 9 bases not matched to a gene. CDR1 MNHEY and CDR2 SVGEGT come from the germline V gene. CDR3 bases: TGTGCCAGCAGTATAGCGACTAGCGGGAGACAGGAGACCCAGTACTTC. It is translated as CASSIATSGRQETQYF.

The chain recombines TRBV7-2 with TRBJ2-3; 10 bases fit TRBD2. The V gene end was trimmed by 5 bases and the J gene end by 2 bases; junction bases not matched to a gene: 1. This CDR3 has 14 amino acids. CDR1 is SGHTA, CDR2 FQGNSA, per germline. In nucleotides, the CDR3 is TGTGCCAGCAGCACTAGCGGGACCACAGATACGCAGTATTTT. Its protein is CASSTSGTTDTQYF.

The V gene is TRBV19, the J gene TRBJ2-6; 8 positions agree with TRBD2. The trim removed 4 bases at V and 0 bases at J, leaving 11 bases unmatched. Germline V gives CDR1 LNHDA, CDR2 SQIVND (reference sequence). The CDR3 sequence is 19 residues long. The CDR3 coding sequence is TGTGCCAGTAGTACCATCGGGACTAGGGCTTTCTCTGGGGCCAACGTCCTGACTTTC. Its translation: CASSTIGTRAFSGANVLTF.

This chain links TRBV18 with TRBJ1-3; D is possibly TRBD1 (5 bases). The germline gives CDR1 KGHSH, CDR2 LQKENI. The CDR3 consists of 15 residues. Trimming removed 5 bases from V and 7 bases from J, with 18 bases in between. Written as DNA, the CDR3 is TGTGCCAGCTCATCACTAGGGACTTACCAGAACACCATATATTTT. Translating it yields CASSSLGTYQNTIYF.